These 4 T cell receptor beta chains were all obtained from the same sample, sequenced in a study of blood T cell repertoires in COVID-19. Some clones are missing from TCRdb's copy, which holds only in-frame ones; the method was immunoSEQ multiplex PCR. The data show fewer than 350,000 clones, 80% to 90% seen once. Sequencing input: PBMCs or T cells enriched from blood (not recorded which). These receptors were obtained from a woman in her 30s with acute COVID-19.

This clone was seen a single time. The chain has TRBV11-2 and TRBJ1-3; D is perhaps TRBD1 (5 bases). The germline gives CDR1 SGHAT, CDR2 FQNNGV. The CDR3 totals 16 residues. The V end lost 4 bases, the J end lost 1 base, and 14 bases lay between the germline ends. The CDR3 bases are TGTGCCAGCAGCTCACAGGCGGGATTTTCTGGAAACACCATATATTTT. Translating gives CASSSQAGFSGNTIYF.

This clone was seen only a few times. V gene TRBV7-2 combines with J gene TRBJ1-2, with TRBD1 matching over 10 bases. The CDR3 runs 15 residues. V lost 6 bases to trimming and J lost 6 bases; unmatched junction nucleotides: 10. The V gene's germline CDR1 is SGHTA and CDR2 FQGNSA. The CDR3 loop reads CASRPGTGVVDGYTF. Here the CDR3 DNA reads TGTGCCAGCAGACCCGGGACAGGGGTTGTGGATGGCTACACCTTC.

The chain recombines TRBV24-1 with TRBJ2-3; D is possibly TRBD2 (6 bases). Trimming shortened V by 7 bases and J by 5 bases, and 9 bases separated the two germline ends. Germline V gene data show CDR1 as KGHDR and CDR2 as SFDVKD. The CDR3 extends over 12 amino acids. The CDR3 protein is CATSGSVDTQYF. The CDR3 region has the DNA TGTGCCACCAGCGGGAGTGTAGATACGCAGTATTTT.

The J gene is TRBJ1-5, the V gene TRBV15, with unresolved D. In germline, CDR1 is LNHNV, CDR2 YYDKDF (reference sequence). This CDR3 has 14 amino acids. Trimming pared 1 base from V and 2 bases from J, leaving 6 bases between. Here the CDR3 reads CATSRVTGNQPQHF. CDR3 sequence (DNA): TGTGCCACCAGCAGAGTAACAGGCAATCAGCCCCAGCATTTT.